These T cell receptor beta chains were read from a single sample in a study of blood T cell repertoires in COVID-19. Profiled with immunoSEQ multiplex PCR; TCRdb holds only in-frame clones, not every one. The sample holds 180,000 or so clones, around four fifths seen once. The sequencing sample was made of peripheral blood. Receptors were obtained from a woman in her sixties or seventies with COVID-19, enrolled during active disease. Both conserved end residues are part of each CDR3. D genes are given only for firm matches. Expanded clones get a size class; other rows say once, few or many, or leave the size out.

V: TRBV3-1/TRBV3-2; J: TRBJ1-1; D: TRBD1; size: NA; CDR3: CASTADRVNTEAFF; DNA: TGTGCCAGCACCGCAGACAGGGTGAACACTGAAGCTTTCTTT
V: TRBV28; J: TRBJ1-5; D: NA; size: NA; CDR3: CASSKGGFSQPQHF; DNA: TGTGCCAGCAGTAAAGGAGGGTTCAGTCAGCCCCAGCATTTT
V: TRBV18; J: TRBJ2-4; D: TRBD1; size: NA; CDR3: CASSPPGQRAKNIQYF; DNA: TGTGCCAGCTCACCACCGGGACAGAGAGCCAAAAACATTCAGTACTTC
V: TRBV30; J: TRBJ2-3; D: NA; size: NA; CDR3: CAWSQVGGPSTDTQYF; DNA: TGTGCCTGGAGCCAGGTGGGGGGGCCTAGCACAGATACGCAGTATTTT
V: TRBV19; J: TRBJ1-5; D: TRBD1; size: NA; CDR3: CASSLGQGSDQPQHF; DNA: TGTGCCAGTAGTCTGGGACAGGGGTCCGATCAGCCCCAGCATTTT
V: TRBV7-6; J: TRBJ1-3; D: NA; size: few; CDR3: CASSPGLFSGGNTIYF; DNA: TGTGCCAGCAGCCCAGGCTTATTCAGCGGAGGAAACACCATATATTTT
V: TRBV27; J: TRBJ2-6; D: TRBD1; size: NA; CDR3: CATAGTGATSGANVLTF; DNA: TGTGCCACCGCCGGGACAGGGGCGACGTCTGGGGCCAACGTCCTGACTTTC
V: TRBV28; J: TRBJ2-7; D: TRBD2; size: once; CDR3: CASSLYSRFGRDYEQYF; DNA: TGTGCCAGCAGTTTATATTCTAGGTTCGGGAGGGATTACGAGCAGTACTTC
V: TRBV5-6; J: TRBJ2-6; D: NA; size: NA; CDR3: CASSLFDSHSGANVLTF; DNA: TGTGCCAGCAGCTTATTTGACAGCCACTCTGGGGCCAACGTCCTGACTTTC
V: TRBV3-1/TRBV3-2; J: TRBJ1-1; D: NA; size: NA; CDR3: CASSRRDTEAFF; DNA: TGTGCCAGCAGCCGTCGAGACACTGAAGCTTTCTTT
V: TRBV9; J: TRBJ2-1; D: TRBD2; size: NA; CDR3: CASSAGGPSGRGGEQFF; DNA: TGTGCCAGCAGCGCGGGGGGTCCTAGCGGGAGAGGTGGTGAGCAGTTCTTC